This T cell receptor (beta chain) was observed in a study of molecular identifiers for immune sequencing clone quantification. Regarding the study as a whole: One cell's worth of spiked Jurkat TCR RNA was reportedly detectable among approximately 1 million naive cells.

From the PCR reads, TCRdb called clonotypes with MiXCR, one entry per CDR3 protein. Of some 580,000 distinct CDR3 sequences listed, 25% were seen once; the top ten hold about 0.81%. The naive CD8 libraries originated from between 20,000 and 1,000,000 sorted cells and drew on 10%, 30% or 50% RNA. Naive CD8 T cells were FACS-sorted by CD8+CD4-CCR7+CD45RA+ markers. Germline V gene data show CDR1 as MDHEN and CDR2 as SYDVKM. With termini counted, the CDR3 has 17 amino acids. Remarks on this clonotype: Antigen: not known. It is unclear where the CDR3 begins or ends on the DNA, so no DNA is shown, and the CDR3 is as TCRdb lists it.

This rearrangement joins TRBV28 to TRBJ2-6; no check of the table's D call, TRBD1, against the DNA was made. Sequenced sample: naive CD8+ T cells from blood, with Jurkat cell RNA spiked in. Subset described: FACS-sorted CD8+CD4-CCR7+CD45RA+ naive T cells. The source is a human donor in good health. Some libraries in this study had Jurkat cell RNA spiked in. CDR3 sequence reads: CASSLVGGGAGANVLPF.